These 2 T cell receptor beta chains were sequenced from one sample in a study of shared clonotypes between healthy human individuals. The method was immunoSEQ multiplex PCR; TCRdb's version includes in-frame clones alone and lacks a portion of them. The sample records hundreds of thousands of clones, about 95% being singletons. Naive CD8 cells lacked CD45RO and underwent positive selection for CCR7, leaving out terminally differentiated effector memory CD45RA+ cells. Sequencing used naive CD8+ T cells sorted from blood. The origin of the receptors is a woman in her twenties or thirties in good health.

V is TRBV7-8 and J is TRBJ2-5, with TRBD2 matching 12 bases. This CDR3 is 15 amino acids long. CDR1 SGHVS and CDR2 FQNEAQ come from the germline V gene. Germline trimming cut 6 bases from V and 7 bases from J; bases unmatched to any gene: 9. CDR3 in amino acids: CASSPTSGRRVTQYF. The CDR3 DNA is TGTGCCAGCAGTCCAACTAGCGGGAGGAGAGTGACCCAGTACTTC.

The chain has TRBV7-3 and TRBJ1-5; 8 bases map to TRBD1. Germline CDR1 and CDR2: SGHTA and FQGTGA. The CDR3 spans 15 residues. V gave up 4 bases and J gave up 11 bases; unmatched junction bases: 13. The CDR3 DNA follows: TGTGCCAGCAGCTCCCATACAGGGGGGGATCTGTCCCAGCATTTT. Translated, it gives CASSSHTGGDLSQHF.